Listed here are 27 T cell receptor beta chains from one sample, sequenced in a study of T cell responses to AZD1222 COVID-19 vaccine. Produced via immunoSEQ multiplex PCR; TCRdb's table is partial and in-frame only. The data show over 100,000 clones, with roughly 92% seen just once and around 1.7% held by the top ten. The sequenced sample was peripheral blood, obtained on day 0 of AZD1222 vaccination. These receptors originate from an adult in good health.

The chain joins TRBV6-5 to TRBJ1-6; TRBD1 is a possible D gene (6 bases). The germline V gene encodes CDR1 MNHEY and CDR2 SVGAGI. V was trimmed by 4 bases and J by 10 bases, leaving 17 bases between them. The CDR3 is made up of 15 amino acids. This chain's CDR3 is CASSSSGVRGSPLHF. The CDR3 region has the DNA TGTGCCAGCAGTTCCTCAGGGGTTCGTGGATCACCCCTCCACTTT.

The V and J genes are TRBV5-6 and TRBJ2-2; 9 bases are shared with TRBD2. Germline V gene data show CDR1 as SGHDT and CDR2 as YYEEEE. J was trimmed by 6 bases and V by 4 bases; bases with no gene match: 7. The CDR3 sequence is 15 residues long. The CDR3 reads CASSLGLAGPGELFF. The CDR3 nucleotides are TGTGCCAGCAGCCTGGGACTAGCAGGGCCCGGGGAGCTGTTTTTT.

CDR3: CATGGDTDTQYF. Written as DNA, the CDR3 is TGTGCCACCGGGGGGGACACAGATACGCAGTATTTT. The chain is built from TRBV24-1 and TRBJ2-3, with TRBD2 matching 7 bases. Trimming took 9 bases from V and 2 from J; bases not matched to a gene: 1. This CDR3 spans 12 amino acids. Per the germline V gene, CDR1 is KGHDR and CDR2 is SFDVKD.

A single count supports this clone. V and J are TRBV2 and TRBJ1-5, with TRBD1 matching over 7 bases. With V trimmed by 7 bases and J by 1 base, 4 bases remained unmatched. Germline CDR1 and CDR2: SNHLY and FYNNEI. This CDR3 region has 14 residues. The CDR3 DNA follows: TGTGCCAGCAACGAACAGGGGAGCAATCAGCCCCAGCATTTT. It translates to CASNEQGSNQPQHF.

Here the CDR3 DNA reads TGTGCCAGCTCACCAGGCCGGGGCCATTCCTACGAGCAGTACGTC. This sequence encodes CASSPGRGHSYEQYV. The chain couples TRBV18 to TRBJ2-7; D tentatively fits TRBD1 or TRBD2 (5 bases each). The CDR3 spans 15 residues. V lost 2 bases and J 1 base, leaving 12 bases between the germline ends. CDR1 is KGHSH, CDR2 LQKENI, per germline.

The chain uses TRBV24-1 and TRBJ2-5, with D unclear. The germline V gene encodes CDR1 KGHDR and CDR2 SFDVKD. This CDR3 has 13 amino acids. The V end was cut by 2 bases, the J end by 4 bases, with 7 bases between. CDR3 nucleotide sequence: TGTGCCACCAGTGATTCTGTGGGAGAGACCCAGTACTTC. The encoded protein is CATSDSVGETQYF.

The genes are TRBV5-1 and TRBJ2-1, with 12 bases fitting TRBD2. This CDR3 comprises 15 residues. CDR1 and CDR2 from the germline V gene are SGHRS and YFSETQ. V shed 3 bases and J 4 bases; nucleotides not matched to a gene: 2. CDR3 sequence (DNA): TGCGCCAGCAGCTCTAGCGGGAGGGATTACAATGAGCAGTTCTTC. Its translation: CASSSSGRDYNEQFF.

V gene TRBV6-6 combines with J gene TRBJ1-2; 10 nucleotides match TRBD1. V lost 3 bases to trimming and J lost 7 bases; unmatched junction nucleotides: 5. The germline CDR1 and CDR2 sequences are MNHNY and SVGAGI (reference sequence). The CDR3 length is 14 residues. The CDR3 spells CASSYGTGVSGYTF. CDR3 in DNA: TGTGCCAGCAGTTATGGGACAGGGGTGTCTGGCTACACCTTC.

The chain joins TRBV9 to TRBJ2-2; D perhaps matches TRBD2 (6 bases). This CDR3 has 13 amino acids. Looked up from germline, CDR1 is SGDLS and CDR2 is YYNGEE. Trimming removed 4 bases from V and 6 bases from J, with 10 bases in between. In nucleotides, the CDR3 is TGTGCCAGCAGCCCCAGACTAGCCGGGGAGCTGTTTTTT. Protein sequence: CASSPRLAGELFF.

V usage is TRBV7-9 and J usage is TRBJ1-3, with D maybe TRBD1 (5 bases). Per germline, CDR1 SEHNR and CDR2 FQNEAQ (reference sequence). The CDR3 spans 15 residues. V was clipped by 1 base and J by 2 bases, with 9 bases between them. CDR3 in DNA: TGTGCCAGCAGCTTAGAAGGGGTAGCTGGAAACACCATATATTTT. Translating it yields CASSLEGVAGNTIYF.

The rearrangement uses TRBV5-6 and TRBJ1-5; D possibly corresponds to TRBD1 (5 bases). CDR3 length: 14 amino acids. Germline V lookup: CDR1 SGHDT, CDR2 YYEEEE. V lost 1 base and J 11 bases, leaving 16 bases between the germline ends. The CDR3 DNA reads as TGTGCCAGCAGCTTGCAGGGAAGGTATCGGACCCAGCATTTT. Translating gives CASSLQGRYRTQHF.

This rearrangement joins TRBV6-5 to TRBJ1-2; 7 nucleotides agree with TRBD1. The CDR3 runs to 14 residues. In germline, CDR1 is MNHEY, CDR2 SVGAGI. V shed 6 bases, J shed 4 bases, and the junction held 8 bases outside the gene matches. CDR3 loop: CASSQTSGGYGYTF. The CDR3 DNA reads TGTGCCAGCAGCCAAACTTCAGGGGGCTATGGCTACACCTTC.

The CDR3 DNA follows: TGTGCCACCAGTGTGGGCGGAAACTATGGCTACACCTTC. This encodes CATSVGGNYGYTF. The J gene is TRBJ1-2, the V gene TRBV24-1; D is uncertain. The germline V gene encodes CDR1 KGHDR and CDR2 SFDVKD. There are 13 residues in the CDR3. V lost 5 bases, J lost 2 bases, and 8 bases lay in between.

This clone was seen more than once but under ten times. The J gene is TRBJ1-5, the V gene TRBV6-5; 10 nucleotides align to TRBD1. J gave up 5 bases and V 7 bases, and 5 bases lay outside the gene matches. The length of the CDR3 is 14 residues. Germline loops: CDR1 MNHEY, CDR2 SVGAGI. The CDR3 nucleotides read TGTGCCAGCACCACTGGGACAGGGGATCAGCCCCAGCATTTT. This encodes CASTTGTGDQPQHF.

The chain links TRBV9 to TRBJ2-3; TRBD2 matches 14 bases. Unmatched junction bases numbered 13, after V lost 4 bases and J lost 6 bases. This CDR3 has 18 amino acids. From germline, CDR1 is SGDLS and CDR2 YYNGEE. This CDR3 reads CASSSPGTSGSPGDTQYF. CDR3 coding DNA: TGTGCCAGCAGCTCCCCCGGGACTAGCGGGAGCCCCGGTGATACGCAGTATTTT. Combining the CDR3 with reference TRBV9 and TRBJ2-3 gives the whole variable domain DSGVTQTPKHLITATGQRVTLRCSPRSGDLSVYWYQQSLDQGLQFLIQYYNGEERAKGNILERFSAQQFPDLHSELNLSSLELGDSALYFCASSSPGTSGSPGDTQYFGPGTRLTVL.

This rearrangement joins TRBV29-1 to TRBJ2-1; D could derive from TRBD1 or TRBD2 (5 bases each). Between the trimmed V and J ends, which lost 8 bases and 12 bases, there was a span of 17 bases. Germline CDR1 is SQVTM and CDR2 is ANQGSEA. The CDR3 runs to 11 residues. This CDR3 is CSPGTRLGQFF. In DNA form, the CDR3 reads TGCAGCCCCGGGACGCGCCTGGGGCAGTTCTTC.

The chain has TRBV10-3 and TRBJ2-1; 10 bases align to TRBD2. The CDR3 is 15 amino acids. The germline CDR1 and CDR2 sequences are ENHRY and SYGVKD. V lost 11 bases to trimming and J lost 4 bases; unmatched junction nucleotides: 11. The CDR3 nucleotides read TGTGCCTCCGTGCCCGGGACTAGCGAGTACAATGAGCAGTTCTTC. It encodes CASVPGTSEYNEQFF.

This clone was counted a few times. The chain has TRBV6-4 and TRBJ1-1; 7 positions agree with TRBD1. From germline, CDR1 is MRHNA and CDR2 SNTAGT. The CDR3 is made up of 13 amino acids. Trimming cost V 6 bases and J 5 bases; bases outside gene matches: 6. The CDR3 DNA sequence: TGTGCCAGCAGAGGGCAGGGGGGGACTGAAGCTTTCTTT. Translation: CASRGQGGTEAFF.

V gene TRBV30 combines with J gene TRBJ2-5; D ambiguous. This CDR3 is 19 amino acids long. The V end lost 3 bases, the J end lost 1 base, and 27 bases lay between the germline ends. The V gene's germline CDR1 is GTSNPN and CDR2 SVGIG (reference sequence). The CDR3 here is CAWRGPRSPGDLAQETQYF. In DNA, the CDR3 is TGTGCCTGGAGGGGCCCCAGGAGCCCCGGCGACCTCGCCCAAGAGACCCAGTACTTC.

This chain connects TRBV12-3 or TRBV12-4 to TRBJ1-1; D remains unclear. V was clipped by 3 bases and J by 5 bases, with 10 bases between them. The CDR3 is 13 residues long. The CDR3 loop is CASSFHPDTEAFF. The DNA of the CDR3 is TGTGCCAGCAGTTTTCATCCGGATACTGAAGCTTTCTTT.

V is TRBV19 and J is TRBJ1-3; 10 bases agree with TRBD1. Germline values: CDR1 LNHDA, CDR2 SQIVND (reference sequence). The CDR3 is made up of 16 amino acids. With 3 bases clipped from V and 0 bases from J, the junction kept 2 bases outside the gene matches. The CDR3 DNA is TGTGCCAGTAGTATGGGACAGGGGAACTCTGGAAACACCATATATTTT. Its protein product is CASSMGQGNSGNTIYF.

This chain connects TRBV3-1 (or the pseudogene TRBV3-2) to TRBJ1-1, with D hard to call. CDR3 length: 14 amino acids. Germline assignment: CDR1 LGHDT and CDR2 YNNKEL (reference sequence). V lost 1 base and J 3 bases, leaving 9 bases between the germline ends. The CDR3 protein is CASSQGGTDTEAFF. The CDR3 nucleotides read TGTGCCAGCAGCCAAGGAGGCACTGACACTGAAGCTTTCTTT.

V usage is TRBV7-6 and J usage is TRBJ1-2, with D uncertain. CDR3 size: 17 residues. V lost 0 bases, J lost 8 bases, and 22 bases lay in between. Germline CDR1 is SGHVS and CDR2 is FNYEAQ. The DNA of the CDR3 is TGTGCCAGCAGCTTAGCCCCCGTTAACTCTCCAGGCCCCGGCTACACCTTC. This sequence encodes CASSLAPVNSPGPGYTF.

In its sample, this clone was seen once. This chain joins TRBV28 and TRBJ1-1; D is unresolved. The V end lost 3 bases, the J end lost 8 bases, and 16 bases lay between the germline ends. This CDR3 is built from 14 residues. Germline CDR1 is MDHEN and CDR2 is SYDVKM. This CDR3 is CASSLSGNTAEAFF. CDR3 coding DNA: TGTGCCAGCAGTTTGAGCGGGAACACAGCGGAAGCTTTCTTT. Together with reference TRBV28 and TRBJ1-1, the CDR3 gives the full variable domain: DVKVTQSSRYLVKRTGEKVFLECVQDMDHENMFWYRQDPGLGLRLIYFSYDVKMKEKGDIPEGYSVSREKKERFSLILESASTNQTSMYLCASSLSGNTAEAFFGQGTRLTVV.

The V and J genes are TRBV6-6 and TRBJ2-7; 7 bases are a match to TRBD2. The CDR3 length is 13 residues. Germline assignment: CDR1 MNHNY and CDR2 SVGAGI (reference sequence). The V segment lost 4 bases and the J segment 5 bases; nucleotides outside the gene matches: 5. The CDR3 loop reads CASSSPTSNEQYV. CDR3 DNA sequence: TGTGCCAGCAGTTCCCCGACTAGCAACGAGCAGTACGTC.

The rearrangement joins TRBV5-6 to TRBJ2-5, with 8 bases matching TRBD2. The CDR3 runs to 15 residues. Trimming took 4 bases from V and 5 from J; bases not matched to a gene: 10. The germline V gene has CDR1 SGHDT and CDR2 YYEEEE. The CDR3 sequence: CASSVARGGGETQYF. In nucleotides, the CDR3 is TGTGCCAGCAGCGTCGCACGGGGGGGCGGGGAGACCCAGTACTTC.

This clone was seen only once. The chain joins TRBV5-1 to TRBJ2-2; no firm D call. Trimming stripped 3 bases from V and 8 bases from J, with 14 bases between. CDR1 and CDR2 (germline): SGHRS, YFSETQ. The CDR3 totals 14 residues. The CDR3 region is CASSSPEFVGELFF. The CDR3 region has the DNA TGCGCCAGCAGCTCCCCGGAGTTTGTGGGGGAGCTGTTTTTT.